Detailed here is one T cell receptor (beta chain). The data derive from a study of cytomegalovirus exposure and HLA in healthy donors. Germline lookup yields CDR1 MNHEY and CDR2 SVGAGI. This CDR3 has 16 residues. V trimming: 4 bases; J trimming: 3 bases; junction bases outside the gene matches: 5. Both 60 Vbeta primers and 13 Jbeta primers went into the PCR. Produced via immunoSEQ multiplex PCR; TCRdb's table is partial and in-frame only. Among some 80,000 clones listed, around 77% were seen once. The V call is TRBV6-5, the J call TRBJ2-1, with 11 bases fitting TRBD2. Sample: PBMCs. This sequence was found in a man aged 45-65 years in good health and CMV-seronegative. The CDR3 nucleotides are TGTGCCAGCAGTTCCTTACTAGCGGGGGACTACAATGAGCAGTTCTTC. Translating it yields CASSSLLAGDYNEQFF.